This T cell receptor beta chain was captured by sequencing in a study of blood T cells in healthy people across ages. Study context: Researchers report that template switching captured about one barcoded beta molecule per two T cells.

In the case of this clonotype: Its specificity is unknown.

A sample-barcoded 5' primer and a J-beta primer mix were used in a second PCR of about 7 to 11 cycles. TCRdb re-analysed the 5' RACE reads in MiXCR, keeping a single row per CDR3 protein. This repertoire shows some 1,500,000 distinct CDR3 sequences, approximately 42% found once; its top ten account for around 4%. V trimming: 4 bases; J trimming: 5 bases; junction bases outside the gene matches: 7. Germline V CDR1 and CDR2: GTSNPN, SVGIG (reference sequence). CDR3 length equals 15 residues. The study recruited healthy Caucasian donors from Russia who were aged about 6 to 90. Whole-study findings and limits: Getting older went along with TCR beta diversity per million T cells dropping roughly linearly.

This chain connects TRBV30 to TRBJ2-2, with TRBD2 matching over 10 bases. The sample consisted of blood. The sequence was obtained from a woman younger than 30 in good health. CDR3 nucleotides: TGTGCCTGGACCCGGACTAGCGGTGGTACCGGGGAGCTGTTTTTT. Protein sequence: CAWTRTSGGTGELFF. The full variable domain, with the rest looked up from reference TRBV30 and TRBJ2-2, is SQTIHQWPATLVQPVGSPLSLECTVEGTSNPNLYWYRQAAGRGLQLLFYSVGIGQISSEVPQNLSASRPQDRQFILSSKKLLLSDSGFYLCAWTRTSGGTGELFFGEGSRLTVL.